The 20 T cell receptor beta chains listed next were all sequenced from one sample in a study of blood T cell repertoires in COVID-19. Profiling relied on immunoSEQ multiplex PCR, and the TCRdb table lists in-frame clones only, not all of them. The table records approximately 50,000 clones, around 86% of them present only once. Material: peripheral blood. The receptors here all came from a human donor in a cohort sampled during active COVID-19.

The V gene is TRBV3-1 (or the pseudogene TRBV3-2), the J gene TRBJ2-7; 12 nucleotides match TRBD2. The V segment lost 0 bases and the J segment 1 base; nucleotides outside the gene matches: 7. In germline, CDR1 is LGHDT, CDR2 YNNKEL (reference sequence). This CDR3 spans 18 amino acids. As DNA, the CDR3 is TGTGCCAGCAGCCAAGAGACTAGCGGGAGATTGAGGTCCTACGAGCAGTACTTC. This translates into CASSQETSGRLRSYEQYF.

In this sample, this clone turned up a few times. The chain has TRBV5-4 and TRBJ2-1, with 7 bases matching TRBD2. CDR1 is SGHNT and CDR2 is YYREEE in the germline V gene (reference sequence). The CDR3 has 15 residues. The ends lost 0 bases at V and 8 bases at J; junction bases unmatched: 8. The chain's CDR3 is CASSLGDYPQDEQFF. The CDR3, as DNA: TGTGCCAGCAGCTTGGGGGACTACCCCCAGGATGAGCAGTTCTTC.

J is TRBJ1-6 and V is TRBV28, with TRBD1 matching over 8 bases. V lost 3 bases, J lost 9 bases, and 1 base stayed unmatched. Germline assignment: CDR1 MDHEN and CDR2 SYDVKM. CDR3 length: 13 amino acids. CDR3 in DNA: TGTGCCAGCAGTTTGACAGGGGTTTCACCCCTCCACTTT. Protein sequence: CASSLTGVSPLHF.

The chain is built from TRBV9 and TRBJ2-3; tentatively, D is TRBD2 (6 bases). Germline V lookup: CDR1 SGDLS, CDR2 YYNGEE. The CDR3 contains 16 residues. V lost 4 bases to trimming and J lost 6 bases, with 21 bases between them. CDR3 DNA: TGTGCCAGCAGCCCCATGGCGGGGAGCCCGGGGGATACGCAGTATTTT. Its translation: CASSPMAGSPGDTQYF.

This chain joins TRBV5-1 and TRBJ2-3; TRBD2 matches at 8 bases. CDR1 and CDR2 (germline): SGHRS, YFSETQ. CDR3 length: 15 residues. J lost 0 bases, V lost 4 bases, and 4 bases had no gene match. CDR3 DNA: TGCGCCAGCAGCATAGCGGGGTTTAGCACAGATACGCAGTATTTT. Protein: CASSIAGFSTDTQYF.

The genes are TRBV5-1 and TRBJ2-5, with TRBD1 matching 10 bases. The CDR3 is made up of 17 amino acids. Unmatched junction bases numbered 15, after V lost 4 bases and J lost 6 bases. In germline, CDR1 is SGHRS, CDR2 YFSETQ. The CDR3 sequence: CASSLEPGQGPLKTQYF. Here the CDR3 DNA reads TGCGCCAGCAGCCTGGAACCGGGACAGGGGCCTCTAAAGACCCAGTACTTC.

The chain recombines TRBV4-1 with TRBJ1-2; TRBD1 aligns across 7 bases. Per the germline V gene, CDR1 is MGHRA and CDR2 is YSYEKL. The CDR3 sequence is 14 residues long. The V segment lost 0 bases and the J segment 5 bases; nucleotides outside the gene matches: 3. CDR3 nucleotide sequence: TGCGCCAGCAGCCAAGAAGACAGGGTGTATGGCTACACCTTC. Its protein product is CASSQEDRVYGYTF.

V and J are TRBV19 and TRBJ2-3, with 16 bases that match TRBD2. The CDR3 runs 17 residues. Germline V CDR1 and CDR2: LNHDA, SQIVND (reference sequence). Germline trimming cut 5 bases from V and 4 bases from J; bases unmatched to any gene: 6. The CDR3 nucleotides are TGTGCCAGTAGTTCGGGACTAGCGGGAGGGCTCCCAGATACGCAGTATTTT. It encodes CASSSGLAGGLPDTQYF.

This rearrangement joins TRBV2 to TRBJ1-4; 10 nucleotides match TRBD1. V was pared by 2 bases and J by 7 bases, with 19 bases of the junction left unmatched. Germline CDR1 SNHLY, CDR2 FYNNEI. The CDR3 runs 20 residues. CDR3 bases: TGTGCCAGCAGTGAAAGGGAGACAGGGGGCGCCGGTGCGAGGGCTGAAAAACTGTTTTTT. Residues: CASSERETGGAGARAEKLFF.

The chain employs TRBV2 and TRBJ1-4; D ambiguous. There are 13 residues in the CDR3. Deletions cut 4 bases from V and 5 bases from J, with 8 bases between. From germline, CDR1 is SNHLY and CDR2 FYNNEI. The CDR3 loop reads CASSGTENEKLFF. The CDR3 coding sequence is TGTGCCAGCAGTGGGACTGAGAATGAAAAACTGTTTTTT.

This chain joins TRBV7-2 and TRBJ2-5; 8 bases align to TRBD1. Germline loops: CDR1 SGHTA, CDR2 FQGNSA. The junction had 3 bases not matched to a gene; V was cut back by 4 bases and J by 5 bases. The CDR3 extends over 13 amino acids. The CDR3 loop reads CASSSRDRETQYF. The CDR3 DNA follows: TGTGCCAGCAGCTCCCGGGACAGGGAGACCCAGTACTTC.

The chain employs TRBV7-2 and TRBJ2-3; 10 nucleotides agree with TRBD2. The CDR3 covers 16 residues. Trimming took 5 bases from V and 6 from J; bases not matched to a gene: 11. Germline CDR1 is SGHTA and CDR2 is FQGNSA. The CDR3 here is CASSRSAGGPLDTQYF. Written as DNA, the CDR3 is TGTGCCAGCAGCCGCTCAGCGGGAGGGCCTTTGGATACGCAGTATTTT. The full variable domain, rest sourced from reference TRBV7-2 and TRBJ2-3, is GAGVSQSPSNKVTEKGKDVELRCDPISGHTALYWYRQSLGQGLEFLIYFQGNSAPDKSGLPSDRFSAERTGGSVSTLTIQRTQQEDSAVYLCASSRSAGGPLDTQYFGPGTRLTVL.

The CDR3 spells CASSFPHRSTEAFF. Here the CDR3 DNA reads TGTGCCAGCAGTTTCCCCCACAGGAGTACTGAAGCTTTCTTT. The rearrangement joins TRBV6-6 to TRBJ1-1; perhaps TRBD1 as D (5 bases). CDR3 length: 14 amino acids. V shed 4 bases and J shed 5 bases, with 14 bases lying between them. CDR1 MNHNY and CDR2 SVGAGI come from the germline V gene (reference sequence).

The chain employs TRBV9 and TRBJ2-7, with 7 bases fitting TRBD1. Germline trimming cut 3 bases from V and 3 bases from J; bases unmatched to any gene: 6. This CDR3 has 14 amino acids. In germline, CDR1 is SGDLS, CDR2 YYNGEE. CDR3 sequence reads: CASSAQGSGYEQYF. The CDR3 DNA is TGTGCCAGCAGCGCACAGGGGTCAGGCTACGAGCAGTACTTC.

Here the CDR3 reads CATSDFAESGPQHF. The CDR3 nucleotides read TGTGCCACCAGTGATTTCGCCGAGTCCGGGCCCCAGCATTTT. V is TRBV24-1 and J is TRBJ1-5; D unclear. The CDR3 has 14 amino acids. Between the trimmed V and J ends, which lost 1 base and 9 bases, there was a span of 12 bases. CDR1 and CDR2 (germline): KGHDR, SFDVKD.

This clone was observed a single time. The CDR3 protein is CASSQGRETQYF. For the CDR3, the DNA is TGTGCCAGCAGTCAGGGAAGAGAGACCCAGTACTTC. The rearrangement uses TRBV2 and TRBJ2-5; a weak D match, TRBD1 (5 bases). Germline V lookup: CDR1 SNHLY, CDR2 FYNNEI. Between the trimmed V and J ends, which lost 5 bases and 4 bases, there was a span of 8 bases. This CDR3 contains 12 residues.

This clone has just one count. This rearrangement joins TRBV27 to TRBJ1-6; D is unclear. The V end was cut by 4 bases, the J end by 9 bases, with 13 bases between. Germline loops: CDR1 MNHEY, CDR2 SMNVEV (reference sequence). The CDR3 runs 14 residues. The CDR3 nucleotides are TGTGCCAGCAGTTATTTAGCCCGGGTTTCACCCCTCCACTTT. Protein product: CASSYLARVSPLHF.

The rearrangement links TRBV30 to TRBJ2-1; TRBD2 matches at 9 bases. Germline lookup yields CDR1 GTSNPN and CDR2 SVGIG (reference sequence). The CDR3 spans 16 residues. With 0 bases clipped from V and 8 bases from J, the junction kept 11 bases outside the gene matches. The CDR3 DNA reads TGTGCCTGGAGTGTACGTCTGCCTAGCGGGAACGATGAGCAGTTCTTC. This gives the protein CAWSVRLPSGNDEQFF. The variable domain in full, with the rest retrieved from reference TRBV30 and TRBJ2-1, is SQTIHQWPATLVQPVGSPLSLECTVEGTSNPNLYWYRQAAGRGLQLLFYSVGIGQISSEVPQNLSASRPQDRQFILSSKKLLLSDSGFYLCAWSVRLPSGNDEQFFGPGTRLTVL.

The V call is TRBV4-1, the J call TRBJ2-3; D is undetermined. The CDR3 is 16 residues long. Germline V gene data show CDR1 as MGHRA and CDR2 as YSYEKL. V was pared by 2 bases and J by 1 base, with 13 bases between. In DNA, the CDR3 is TGCGCCAGCAGCCAATCCCCCTCGGGTGGCACAGATACGCAGTATTTT. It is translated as CASSQSPSGGTDTQYF.

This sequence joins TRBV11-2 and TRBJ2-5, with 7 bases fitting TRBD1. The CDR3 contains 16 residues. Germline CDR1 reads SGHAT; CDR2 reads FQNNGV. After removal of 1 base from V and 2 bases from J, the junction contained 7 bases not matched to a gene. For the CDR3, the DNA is TGTGCCAGCAGCTTAGTAGTAGGGACAGTACAAGAGACCCAGTACTTC. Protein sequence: CASSLVVGTVQETQYF. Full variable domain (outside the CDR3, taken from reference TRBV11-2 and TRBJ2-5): EAGVAQSPRYKIIEKRQSVAFWCNPISGHATLYWYQQILGQGPKLLIQFQNNGVVDDSQLPKDRFSAERLKGVDSTLKIQPAKLEDSAVYLCASSLVVGTVQETQYFGPGTRLLVL.